The 32 T cell receptor beta chains reported below all come from one sample, sequenced in a study of cytomegalovirus exposure and HLA in healthy donors (dated by TCRdb to 2016 to 2017). Libraries were constructed by the immunoSEQ multiplex PCR assay. A mixture of 60 forward primers for TCR Vbeta segments and 13 reverse primers for TCR Jbeta segments was used in the multiplex PCR. The table comes from immuneACCESS by way of TCRdb, which keeps in-frame sequences with V and J called. Part of the clones is missing from these tables; in studies checked, under half for an unresolved V gene and the rest for unknown reasons. In all, the sample holds almost 85,000 clones, and over 75% of those were seen once. The ten biggest clones cover 2.5% of the sample. The sample consisted of PBMCs. These receptors all stem from a male donor in good health and CMV-seropositive.

The chain links TRBV28 to TRBJ1-5; D is perhaps TRBD1 (6 bases). The germline V and J ends were trimmed by 8 bases and 0 bases, with 11 bases remaining between them. This CDR3 has 14 residues. In germline, CDR1 is MDHEN, CDR2 SYDVKM. The CDR3 loop reads CASLRGHSNQPQHF. DNA for the CDR3: TGTGCCAGCTTACGGGGACATAGCAATCAGCCCCAGCATTTT.

The genes are TRBV27 and TRBJ2-1; D is unclear. V was trimmed by 6 bases and J by 10 bases, leaving 16 bases between them. CDR1 is MNHEY, CDR2 SMNVEV, per germline (reference sequence). This CDR3 spans 13 amino acids. The CDR3 DNA follows: TGTGCCAGCAGCTCCACTCGACGAGCGGAGCAGTTCTTC. This encodes CASSSTRRAEQFF.

The V gene is TRBV7-6, the J gene TRBJ2-7; D call uncertain. The CDR3 runs to 13 residues. V dropped 3 bases and J dropped 0 bases, with 6 bases sitting between them. CDR1 and CDR2 from the germline V gene are SGHVS and FNYEAQ. Here the CDR3 reads CASSLQFSYEQYF. The CDR3 nucleotides are TGTGCCAGCAGCTTGCAGTTCTCCTACGAGCAGTACTTC.

The chain uses TRBV18 and TRBJ2-1, with D possibly TRBD2 on 6 matching bases. Trimming cost V 0 bases and J 4 bases, with 13 bases left between them. CDR3 length: 16 residues. CDR1 is KGHSH, CDR2 LQKENI, per germline. As DNA, the CDR3 is TGTGCCAGCTCACCACCGGAGACTAGATCTTACAATGAGCAGTTCTTC. This translates into CASSPPETRSYNEQFF.

This clone was counted a single time. The chain uses TRBV10-2 and TRBJ2-5; 7 bases match TRBD1. Trimming removed 6 bases from V and 4 bases from J; junction bases left unmatched: 5. Germline-derived CDR1 and CDR2 are WSHSY and SAAADI. The CDR3 contains 13 residues. CDR3 in amino acids: CASRVTGRETQYF. The CDR3 nucleotides read TGCGCCAGCAGGGTGACAGGGCGAGAGACCCAGTACTTC.

The rearrangement joins TRBV29-1 to TRBJ2-1; 12 nucleotides align to TRBD2. The CDR3 has 15 residues. CDR1 and CDR2 (germline): SQVTM, ANQGSEA. Trimming took 2 bases from V and 7 from J; bases not matched to a gene: 6. Here the CDR3 DNA reads TGCAGCGTTGAATTTGGACTAGCGGGGACAAATGAGCAGTTCTTC. Protein sequence: CSVEFGLAGTNEQFF.

The V call is TRBV9, the J call TRBJ2-1, with 8 bases that match TRBD2. This CDR3 comprises 17 residues. Germline V CDR1 and CDR2: SGDLS, YYNGEE. V dropped 3 bases and J dropped 6; count of bases not matched to a gene: 14. The CDR3 bases are TGTGCCAGCAGCGGCACAATGGGACTAGAGGCCATCAATGAGCAGTTCTTC. The encoded protein is CASSGTMGLEAINEQFF.

The J gene is TRBJ1-5, the V gene TRBV9; 9 nucleotides line up with TRBD1. V shed 2 bases, J shed 1 base, and the junction held 4 bases outside the gene matches. Germline lookup yields CDR1 SGDLS and CDR2 YYNGEE. The CDR3 loop spans 16 amino acids. The CDR3 DNA follows: TGTGCCAGCAGCGTCGGACAGGGGTTAAGCAATCAGCCCCAGCATTTT. The encoded protein is CASSVGQGLSNQPQHF.

The gene calls are TRBV5-1 and TRBJ2-3; 7 bases are a match to TRBD2. Trimming took 0 bases from V and 3 from J; bases not matched to a gene: 7. The CDR3 runs to 16 residues. The V gene's germline CDR1 is SGHRS and CDR2 YFSETQ. The CDR3 reads CASSLGGGHQTDTQYF. In DNA form, the CDR3 reads TGCGCCAGCAGCTTGGGGGGAGGGCACCAGACAGATACGCAGTATTTT.

The gene calls are TRBV5-4 and TRBJ1-2; D call uncertain. The ends were cut back, 0 bases at V and 3 bases at J, with 9 bases in the middle. The germline CDR1 and CDR2 sequences are SGHNT and YYREEE (reference sequence). The CDR3 has 14 amino acids. The CDR3 DNA reads TGTGCCAGCAGCTTGGTGGGAGCACACTATGGCTACACCTTC. Translation: CASSLVGAHYGYTF. Drawing the rest from reference TRBV5-4 and TRBJ1-2, the complete variable domain is ETGVTQSPTHLIKTRGQQVTLRCSSQSGHNTVSWYQQALGQGPQFIFQYYREEENGRGNFPPRFSGLQFPNYSSELNVNALELDDSALYLCASSLVGAHYGYTFGSGTRLTVV.

This clone was counted only a few times. This chain uses TRBV14 with TRBJ2-7; 8 bases map to TRBD1. The J segment lost 3 bases and the V segment lost 4 bases, leaving 11 bases of the junction unmatched. Germline loops: CDR1 SGHDN, CDR2 FVKESK. The CDR3 extends over 16 amino acids. This CDR3 is CASSPTGVGNYYEQYF. The CDR3 coding sequence is TGTGCCAGCAGCCCGACAGGGGTGGGAAATTACTACGAGCAGTACTTC. The whole variable domain, remainder taken from reference TRBV14 and TRBJ2-7, is EAGVTQFPSHSVIEKGQTVTLRCDPISGHDNLYWYRRVMGKEIKFLLHFVKESKQDESGMPNNRFLAERTGGTYSTLKVQPAELEDSGVYFCASSPTGVGNYYEQYFGPGTRLTVT.

The chain combines TRBV6-4 with TRBJ2-1, with a tentative D call TRBD2 (5 bases). The germline CDR1 and CDR2 sequences are MRHNA and SNTAGT. Trimming removed 8 bases at V and 9 bases at J, with 17 bases between. The CDR3 has 13 residues. The CDR3 nucleotides are TGTGCCAGCGCCCGAGTGAGGGAAGGTGAGCAGTTCTTC. As protein: CASARVREGEQFF.

This rearrangement joins TRBV25-1 to TRBJ1-1, with 10 nucleotides matching TRBD1. Trimming cost V 2 bases and J 4 bases; bases outside gene matches: 4. In germline, CDR1 is MGHDK, CDR2 SYGVNS. This CDR3 region has 15 residues. CDR3 loop: CASSERQGAITEAFF. The CDR3 bases are TGTGCCAGCAGTGAACGACAGGGGGCTATCACTGAAGCTTTCTTT.

This rearrangement joins TRBV6-5 to TRBJ2-7; possibly TRBD1 for D (5 bases). Germline CDR1 and CDR2: MNHEY and SVGAGI. V lost 3 bases to trimming and J lost 0 bases, with 12 bases between them. The CDR3 has 15 residues. This CDR3 is CASSYGWQGSYEQYF. Here the CDR3 DNA reads TGTGCCAGCAGTTATGGTTGGCAGGGCTCCTACGAGCAGTACTTC.

The chain carries TRBV18 and TRBJ1-1, with D possibly TRBD1 on 6 matching bases. There are 15 residues in the CDR3. Germline V lookup: CDR1 KGHSH, CDR2 LQKENI. The germline V and J ends were trimmed by 1 base and 1 base, with 10 bases remaining between them. CDR3 nucleotides: TGTGCCAGCTCACCACTTACAGGGTCGAACACTGAAGCTTTCTTT. Its translation is CASSPLTGSNTEAFF.

J is TRBJ2-1 and V is TRBV7-2; weak D call: TRBD2 (6 bases). CDR3 length equals 16 residues. Trimming stripped 3 bases from V and 2 bases from J, with 14 bases between. Germline CDR1 is SGHTA and CDR2 is FQGNSA. The CDR3 DNA follows: TGTGCCAGCAGCTTCATGCGCGGGAAAGCCTACAATGAGCAGTTCTTC. It encodes CASSFMRGKAYNEQFF.

The chain employs TRBV6-1 and TRBJ2-3, with 7 positions matching TRBD2. Germline loops: CDR1 MNHNS, CDR2 SASEGT. With V trimmed by 6 bases and J by 4 bases, 4 bases remained unmatched. CDR3 length: 13 residues. The CDR3 spells CASRASGSDTQYF. The CDR3 bases are TGTGCCAGCAGGGCTAGCGGTTCAGATACGCAGTATTTT.

V and J are TRBV25-1 and TRBJ1-4; tentative D call: TRBD1 (5 bases). Germline V gene sequence: CDR1 MGHDK, CDR2 SYGVNS. V lost 1 base to trimming and J lost 0 bases, with 6 bases between them. This CDR3 spans 15 amino acids. In DNA form, the CDR3 reads TGTGCCAGCAGTGAATCCAGGGCAACTAATGAAAAACTGTTTTTT. It encodes CASSESRATNEKLFF.

The chain has TRBV29-1 and TRBJ2-7; a weak D match, TRBD1 (7 bases). Per the germline V gene, CDR1 is SQVTM and CDR2 is ANQGSEA. The CDR3 is 14 amino acids. With 6 bases removed from V and 6 bases from J, the gap between germline ends came to 21 bases. The DNA for the CDR3 is TGCAGCGTCCCAAAACAGGGGACTGGGGGCGAGCAGTACTTC. Translation: CSVPKQGTGGEQYF.

The chain carries TRBV28 and TRBJ2-7; 7 nucleotides line up with TRBD2. Germline CDR1 reads MDHEN; CDR2 reads SYDVKM. This CDR3 comprises 14 residues. V was pared by 6 bases and J by 2 bases, with 7 bases of the junction left unmatched. CDR3 protein: CASSQELATYEQYF. The CDR3 bases are TGTGCCAGCAGCCAAGAACTAGCGACCTACGAGCAGTACTTC.

The V call is TRBV28, the J call TRBJ2-1; 7 bases map to TRBD1. There are 15 residues in the CDR3. Looked up from germline, CDR1 is MDHEN and CDR2 is SYDVKM. V was pared by 6 bases and J by 2 bases, with 7 bases of the junction left unmatched. In DNA form, the CDR3 reads TGTGCCAGCAGCAAGACAGGGTTTACCTACAATGAGCAGTTCTTC. Its protein is CASSKTGFTYNEQFF.

This clone has just a few counts. The chain joins TRBV6-4 to TRBJ2-1; tentatively, D is TRBD1 (5 bases). The CDR3 is 16 residues long. V shed 5 bases and J shed 2 bases, with 16 bases lying between them. In germline, CDR1 is MRHNA, CDR2 SNTAGT. CDR3 loop: CASSSSNRRPYNEQFF. The CDR3 DNA sequence: TGTGCCAGCAGTTCTTCCAACAGGCGTCCCTACAATGAGCAGTTCTTC.

The rearrangement joins TRBV7-8 to TRBJ2-5, with TRBD1 as a possible D gene (5 bases). V was cut by 3 bases and J by 2 bases, with 10 bases left in between. Looked up from germline, CDR1 is SGHVS and CDR2 is FQNEAQ. This CDR3 is 14 amino acids long. CDR3 nucleotides: TGTGCCAGCAGCTTTGTGACAGATCAAGAGACCCAGTACTTC. This sequence encodes CASSFVTDQETQYF. Full variable domain (rest looked up from reference TRBV7-8 and TRBJ2-5): GAGVSQSPRYKVAKRGQDVALRCDPISGHVSLFWYQQALGQGPEFLTYFQNEAQLDKSGLPSDRFFAERPEGSVSTLKIQRTQQEDSAVYLCASSFVTDQETQYFGPGTRLLVL.

The genes are TRBV29-1 and TRBJ2-5; D is possibly TRBD2 (6 bases). CDR1 SQVTM and CDR2 ANQGSEA come from the germline V gene. The CDR3 spans 16 residues. Trimming took 6 bases from V and 0 from J, leaving 20 bases between them. This CDR3 is CSVGGGRGDYQETQYF. CDR3 nucleotide sequence: TGCAGCGTCGGGGGAGGCAGAGGGGACTACCAAGAGACCCAGTACTTC.

The chain employs TRBV9 and TRBJ2-3; TRBD2 might be the D (5 bases). The CDR3 loop spans 14 amino acids. Germline-derived CDR1 and CDR2 are SGDLS and YYNGEE. V shed 4 bases and J shed 6 bases, with 15 bases lying between them. CDR3 nucleotide sequence: TGTGCCAGCAGCTTAAGGACGGGGTTGGATACGCAGTATTTT. Translating it yields CASSLRTGLDTQYF.

V is TRBV11-2 and J is TRBJ1-1; TRBD1 agrees at 7 bases. The CDR3 totals 14 residues. The trim removed 5 bases at V and 4 bases at J, leaving 7 bases unmatched. Germline-derived CDR1 and CDR2 are SGHAT and FQNNGV. CDR3 DNA: TGTGCCAGCAGCAAAGCAGGGGGGAGCACTGAAGCTTTCTTT. Its translation is CASSKAGGSTEAFF.

This clone was observed a few times. The rearrangement joins TRBV7-9 to TRBJ1-1; no clear D. The CDR3 has 14 amino acids. Germline CDR1 reads SEHNR; CDR2 reads FQNEAQ (reference sequence). The V end lost 5 bases, the J end lost 1 base, and 11 bases lay between the germline ends. CDR3 sequence reads: CASSPRLRNTEAFF. CDR3 sequence (DNA): TGTGCCAGCAGCCCTCGACTGAGGAACACTGAAGCTTTCTTT.

This clone turned up a few times. This sequence joins TRBV4-1 and TRBJ2-5; TRBD1 agrees at 8 bases. Germline-derived CDR1 and CDR2 are MGHRA and YSYEKL. The CDR3 extends over 15 amino acids. V trimming: 3 bases; J trimming: 2 bases; junction bases outside the gene matches: 5. CDR3 residues: CASSQGQDIQETQYF. Written as DNA, the CDR3 is TGCGCCAGCAGCCAGGGACAGGACATACAAGAGACCCAGTACTTC.

The rearrangement uses TRBV27 and TRBJ2-7; perhaps TRBD2 as D (6 bases). Germline-derived CDR1 and CDR2 are MNHEY and SMNVEV (reference sequence). CDR3 length equals 15 residues. The V end was cut by 7 bases, the J end by 2 bases, with 18 bases between. The CDR3 nucleotides read TGTGCCAGCACCCCTGGAGGGATTTCGGCCTACGAGCAGTACTTC. Its protein product is CASTPGGISAYEQYF.

The gene calls are TRBV10-3 and TRBJ1-3; possible D gene TRBD1, 6 bases. V was cut by 7 bases and J by 4 bases, with 11 bases left in between. This CDR3 region has 13 residues. From germline, CDR1 is ENHRY and CDR2 SYGVKD. As DNA, the CDR3 is TGTGCCATCACACAGGGCCCCGGAAACACCATATATTTT. This encodes CAITQGPGNTIYF.

This chain links TRBV18 with TRBJ1-5, with D perhaps matching TRBD1 (6 bases). V lost 3 bases and J 6 bases, leaving 9 bases between the germline ends. From germline, CDR1 is KGHSH and CDR2 LQKENI. CDR3 size: 13 residues. The CDR3 sequence: CASSPVQGQPQHF. The CDR3, as DNA: TGTGCCAGCTCACCCGTACAGGGTCAGCCCCAGCATTTT.

The V and J genes are TRBV19 and TRBJ1-4; 7 bases fit TRBD1. Germline CDR1 LNHDA, CDR2 SQIVND (reference sequence). CDR3 length: 13 amino acids. Unmatched junction bases numbered 5, after V lost 9 bases and J lost 4 bases. The CDR3: CASRTGINEKLFF. The CDR3 nucleotides are TGTGCCAGCCGGACAGGCATTAATGAAAAACTGTTTTTT.